The 9 T cell receptor beta chains below were found in one sample sequenced in a study of blood T cell repertoires in COVID-19. The assay was immunoSEQ multiplex PCR, and TCRdb's table has in-frame clones only and misses some. The table has approximately 140,000 clones, just over 85% seen once. The sequenced sample was peripheral blood. Every receptor here comes from a man between 65 and 85 years old with acute or convalescent COVID-19.

The chain carries TRBV27 and TRBJ2-7; tentative D call: TRBD2 (5 bases). Germline CDR1 MNHEY, CDR2 SMNVEV (reference sequence). The CDR3 has 13 amino acids. CDR3 in DNA: TGTGCTTTTCCGGGAAGGATGTCCTACGAGCAGTACTTC. Protein: CAFPGRMSYEQYF.

The rearrangement links TRBV27 to TRBJ1-2; TRBD1 agrees at 7 bases. Germline V gene sequence: CDR1 MNHEY, CDR2 SMNVEV (reference sequence). Unmatched junction bases numbered 2, after V lost 0 bases and J lost 1 base. This CDR3 has 15 residues. The CDR3 here is CASSLSGGGNYGYTF. The CDR3 DNA sequence: TGTGCCAGCAGTTTATCAGGGGGCGGTAACTATGGCTACACCTTC.

This clone was observed once. V and J are TRBV7-2 and TRBJ2-7; D remains ambiguous. The CDR3 consists of 13 residues. V was trimmed by 5 bases and J by 2 bases, leaving 10 bases between them. Per the germline V gene, CDR1 is SGHTA and CDR2 is FQGNSA. Here the CDR3 reads CASSALAPYEQYF. For the CDR3, the DNA is TGTGCCAGCAGCGCCTTAGCTCCCTACGAGCAGTACTTC.

In this sample, this clone turned up once. The rearrangement uses TRBV24-1 and TRBJ1-2; unclear D gene. CDR1 is KGHDR, CDR2 SFDVKD, per germline. The CDR3 contains 15 residues. V was trimmed by 2 bases and J by 4 bases, leaving 13 bases between them. CDR3 nucleotide sequence: TGTGCCACCAGTGATTGGGAAGGAGGAACCTATGGCTACACCTTC. Its translation is CATSDWEGGTYGYTF.

This chain connects TRBV14 to TRBJ2-3; D is possibly TRBD2 (5 bases). Germline values: CDR1 SGHDN, CDR2 FVKESK. Trimming removed 1 base from V and 1 base from J, with 12 bases in between. This CDR3 is built from 16 residues. This CDR3 reads CASSQVTRSGTDTQYF. CDR3 bases: TGTGCCAGCAGCCAAGTAACTAGATCCGGCACAGATACGCAGTATTTT.

This chain links TRBV15 with TRBJ2-7; D is possibly TRBD1 (6 bases). Trimming cost V 8 bases and J 3 bases, with 17 bases left between them. The germline V gene encodes CDR1 LNHNV and CDR2 YYDKDF (reference sequence). The CDR3 has 14 amino acids. The CDR3 region has the DNA TGTGCCACCTCGGACTCCACAGGGAACTACGAGCAGTACTTC. This encodes CATSDSTGNYEQYF.

This rearrangement joins TRBV7-2 to TRBJ2-1; TRBD2 might be the D (6 bases). The germline V gene has CDR1 SGHTA and CDR2 FQGNSA. This CDR3 is built from 15 residues. Trimming took 4 bases from V and 7 from J, leaving 17 bases between them. CDR3 sequence reads: CASSSLASLTNEQFF. CDR3 sequence (DNA): TGTGCCAGCAGCTCACTAGCATCCCTTACGAATGAGCAGTTCTTC.

The CDR3 bases are TGTGCCAGCAGGGTGACTAGCGGGGGGGAGACCCAGTACTTC. It yields the protein CASRVTSGGETQYF. This chain joins TRBV2 and TRBJ2-5; TRBD2 aligns across 13 bases. The J segment lost 5 bases and the V segment lost 6 bases, leaving 3 bases of the junction unmatched. CDR1 is SNHLY, CDR2 FYNNEI, per germline. The CDR3 length is 14 residues.

The V call is TRBV28, the J call TRBJ2-5, with D maybe TRBD1 (6 bases). Trimming removed 3 bases at V and 3 bases at J, with 11 bases between. The CDR3 length is 14 residues. Germline CDR1 MDHEN, CDR2 SYDVKM. Here the CDR3 reads CASSFWAGEETQYF. The CDR3 bases are TGTGCCAGCAGTTTTTGGGCAGGGGAAGAGACCCAGTACTTC.